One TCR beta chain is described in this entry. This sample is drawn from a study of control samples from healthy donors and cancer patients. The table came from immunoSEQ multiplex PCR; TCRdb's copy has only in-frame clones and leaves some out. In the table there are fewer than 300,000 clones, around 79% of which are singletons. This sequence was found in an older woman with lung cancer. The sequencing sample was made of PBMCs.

The CDR3: CASSPRTSGSYEQYF. CDR3 nucleotide sequence: TGTGCCAGCAGCCCCAGGACTAGCGGCTCCTACGAGCAGTACTTC. V is TRBV7-3 and J is TRBJ2-7, with 10 bases fitting TRBD2. The trim removed 5 bases at V and 0 bases at J, leaving 4 bases unmatched. CDR1 and CDR2 from the germline V gene are SGHTA and FQGTGA. There are 15 residues in the CDR3.